In its sample, the clone carrying this T cell receptor (beta chain) was seen once. Its antigen is not identified. The entry originates in a study of early T cells in non-severe SARS-CoV-2 infection. For the study at large: Unpaired chains resulted from sequencing bulk RNA of unsorted whole blood. General study results and limits: VDJdb matching, biased toward anti-spike CD8 responses, missed private and CD4 specificities.

A single record per CDR3 protein comes from TCRdb applying MiXCR to the 5' RACE reads. The sample carries roughly 17,000 distinct CDR3 sequences, under 7% recorded once. There are 14 residues in the CDR3. The germline V gene encodes CDR1 MNHNS and CDR2 SASEGT. V was cut by 4 bases and J by 6 bases, with 13 bases left in between. Here the sequenced sample was whole blood, taken at baseline. The chain employs TRBV6-1 and TRBJ2-1; tentatively, D is TRBD1 or TRBD2 (5 bases each). This clonotype was obtained from an adult who was a healthcare worker with PCR-confirmed SARS-CoV-2 infection or an uninfected control (not recorded which). The CDR3 reads CASSVLGEFNEQFF. Here the CDR3 DNA reads TGTGCCAGCAGTGTCTTGGGGGAATTCAATGAGCAGTTCTTC.